This is a list of T cell receptor beta chains from one sample in a study of blood T cell repertoires in COVID-19. Assay: immunoSEQ multiplex PCR; the TCRdb copy retains only in-frame clones and omits some. This repertoire shows under 200,000 clones, approximately 79% found once; its top ten account for approximately 15%. The sample comprised peripheral blood. The receptor set was obtained from a man in his sixties with active or convalescent COVID-19. Both conserved end residues are part of each CDR3. D genes are given only for firm matches. Size is omitted from some rows. Given values are once, few, many or a class for expanded clones.

D	V	size	J	DNA	CDR3
-	TRBV24-1	-	TRBJ2-6	TGTGCCACCAGCGACAGCCGCTCTGGGGCCAACGTCCTGACTTTC	CATSDSRSGANVLTF
-	TRBV30	-	TRBJ1-1	TGTGCCTGGGACCCCTCGAGGTTGGGCACTGAAGCTTTCTTT	CAWDPSRLGTEAFF
-	TRBV6-2/TRBV6-3	-	TRBJ2-7	TGTGCCAGCAGTTCTCAAATCCGGGACACTTCCTACGAGCAGTACTTC	CASSSQIRDTSYEQYF
-	TRBV3-1/TRBV3-2	-	TRBJ2-5	TGTGCCAGCAGCAACAGGGGGGGGAAAGAGACCCAGTACTTC	CASSNRGGKETQYF
-	TRBV10-3	-	TRBJ2-7	TGTGCCAGTCACCCCACACAGGGCTACGAGCAGTACTTC	CASHPTQGYEQYF
TRBD1	TRBV7-7	-	TRBJ2-7	TGTGCCAGCAGTATCTGCCGGGACAGGTCCTACGAGCAGTACTTC	CASSICRDRSYEQYF
-	TRBV7-9	-	TRBJ2-5	TGTGCCAGCAGCTTATCTACAGGGCCCCAAGAGACCCAGTACTTC	CASSLSTGPQETQYF
-	TRBV6-5	-	TRBJ1-5	TGTGCCAGCAGTCCAGCCCATACAGGGATTAAGCCCCAGCATTTT	CASSPAHTGIKPQHF
TRBD1	TRBV4-3	-	TRBJ1-1	TGCGCCAGCAGCCAAGTTGACAGGGAGAACACTGAAGCTTTCTTT	CASSQVDRENTEAFF
TRBD2	TRBV4-1	-	TRBJ2-1	TGCGCCAGCAGCCACCCTAAGCGGGAGGCTTACAATGAGCAGTTCTTC	CASSHPKREAYNEQFF
-	TRBV11-1	-	TRBJ2-5	TGTGCCAGCAGCTCAGGACAGTCCCTCGGGACCCAGTACTTC	CASSSGQSLGTQYF
TRBD1	TRBV28	-	TRBJ2-2	TGTGCCAGCAGCACGGACAGGGGACGGCCGAACACCGGGGAGCTGTTTTTT	CASSTDRGRPNTGELFF
-	TRBV6-5	-	TRBJ1-1	TGTGCCACCCGAAGCGGACAGACCATGAACACTGAAGCTTTCTTT	CATRSGQTMNTEAFF
TRBD1	TRBV7-2	-	TRBJ1-2	TGTGCCAGCAGCCTCGACAGGGACCATGGCTACACCTTC	CASSLDRDHGYTF
-	TRBV5-4	few	TRBJ2-3	TGTGCCAGCAGCTTGGACAGGGAAGACACAGATACGCAGTATTTT	CASSLDREDTDTQYF
-	TRBV6-4	-	TRBJ2-2	TGTGCCAGCAGCGTGGGGGGAGGAAACACCGGGGAGCTGTTTTTT	CASSVGGGNTGELFF
TRBD1	TRBV28	-	TRBJ1-1	TGTGCCAGCAGTTTAACAGGGGGCTTGGAAGCTTTCTTT	CASSLTGGLEAFF
TRBD1	TRBV28	once	TRBJ2-3	TGTGCCAGCAGCACAGGGGGCACAGATACGCAGTATTTT	CASSTGGTDTQYF
-	TRBV18	-	TRBJ2-2	TGTGCCAGCTCACCAGAGTATAACACCGGGGAGCTGTTTTTT	CASSPEYNTGELFF
TRBD1	TRBV10-2	-	TRBJ2-3	TGCGCCAGCAGGGACAGGGGAGACGGAGATACGCAGTATTTT	CASRDRGDGDTQYF
TRBD2	TRBV7-2	-	TRBJ2-7	TGTGCCAGCAGCTGGGGACTAGAGGTGGGCGAGCAGTACTTC	CASSWGLEVGEQYF
TRBD1	TRBV2	-	TRBJ1-4	TGTGCCAGCAGTTCGGGACAGGGGTTTGTTGAAAAACTGTTTTTT	CASSSGQGFVEKLFF
-	TRBV27	-	TRBJ2-5	TGTGCCAGCACCCGACTAGACCAAGAGACCCAGTACTTC	CASTRLDQETQYF
TRBD1	TRBV27	-	TRBJ1-2	TGTGCCAGCAGCTGGCAGGGGGCTGAATTAGGTGGCTACACCTTC	CASSWQGAELGGYTF
-	TRBV6-2/TRBV6-3	-	TRBJ1-6	TGTGCCAGCAGTTACGCCGACGGGAGAAATTCACCCCTCCACTTT	CASSYADGRNSPLHF
-	TRBV14	-	TRBJ1-5	TGTGCCAGCACCCCCCCGGGCAATCAGCCCCAGCATTTT	CASTPPGNQPQHF
TRBD2	TRBV27	few	TRBJ2-7	TGTGCCAGCAGTTTAGGGGGCGGGAGGGTTGACGAGCAGTACTTC	CASSLGGGRVDEQYF
TRBD2	TRBV7-9	-	TRBJ2-1	TGTGCCAGCAGCTTAGCGTCGGGACTAGCTGCATCCTACAATGAGCAGTTCTTC	CASSLASGLAASYNEQFF
-	TRBV3-1/TRBV3-2	once	TRBJ2-7	TGTGCCAGCAGCCTACTAAGAAACCCCTACGAGCAGTACTTC	CASSLLRNPYEQYF
TRBD2	TRBV11-3	-	TRBJ2-3	TGTGCCAGCAGCCAAGGGACTAGCGGACGCACAGATACGCAGTATTTT	CASSQGTSGRTDTQYF
-	TRBV5-1	-	TRBJ1-3	TGCGCCAGCAGCTTGGGACACGTATCCTCTGGAAACACCATATATTTT	CASSLGHVSSGNTIYF
-	TRBV19	-	TRBJ2-3	TGTGCCAGTAGTCCACCAGGTGGAGATACGCAGTATTTT	CASSPPGGDTQYF
-	TRBV5-4	once	TRBJ2-3	TGTGCCAGCAGCTCTACCGTCACAGATACGCAGTATTTT	CASSSTVTDTQYF
-	TRBV12-3/TRBV12-4	-	TRBJ1-5	TGTGCCAGCAGTTCCAGGGAGGCTCAGCCCCAGCATTTT	CASSSREAQPQHF
-	TRBV7-2	-	TRBJ2-5	TGTGCCAGCAGCTTAGCGAGAGGCCAAGGAGAGACCCAGTACTTC	CASSLARGQGETQYF
TRBD1	TRBV19	once	TRBJ1-1	TGTGCCAGTAGTATAGGGGACAGCCAAAGGGACACTGAAGCTTTCTTT	CASSIGDSQRDTEAFF
-	TRBV29-1	-	TRBJ1-2	TGCAGCGCCGGGCTGGGGCGGGGCTACACCTTC	CSAGLGRGYTF
-	TRBV24-1	-	TRBJ2-3	TGTGCCACCAGTAGGACTTCAGATACGCAGTATTTT	CATSRTSDTQYF
TRBD1	TRBV5-1	few	TRBJ2-3	TGCGCCAGCAGCGGAAGACAGGGGACAGATACGCAGTATTTT	CASSGRQGTDTQYF
TRBD1	TRBV7-2	once	TRBJ2-7	TGTGCCAGCAGCTTAGCGAGGGACAGGGGCTACGAGCAGTACTTC	CASSLARDRGYEQYF
-	TRBV4-1	-	TRBJ2-5	TGCGCCAGCAGCCAAGATCAAGCGTTGGGGACCCAGTACTTC	CASSQDQALGTQYF
TRBD1	TRBV5-1	few	TRBJ1-5	TGCGCCAGCAGCTTGGGGCCAACAGGGGATCAGCCCCAGCATTTT	CASSLGPTGDQPQHF
-	TRBV28	-	TRBJ2-7	TGTGCCAGCAGAGCCGGGACTCTTTCCTACGAGCAGTACTTC	CASRAGTLSYEQYF
-	TRBV2	-	TRBJ1-5	TGTGCCAGCACCACAGGGTTAAATCAGCCCCAGCATTTT	CASTTGLNQPQHF
TRBD1	TRBV7-9	-	TRBJ1-6	TGTGCCAGCAGATTTCCGGGACAGGGGGCGGATTCACCCCTCCACTTT	CASRFPGQGADSPLHF
TRBD1	TRBV6-5	-	TRBJ2-2	TGTGCCAGCAGGCAACGACAGGGCAGGACCGGGGAGCTGTTTTTT	CASRQRQGRTGELFF
-	TRBV10-3	-	TRBJ1-5	TGTGCCATCAGTGAGCGTATCGGTTGGTATAGCAATCAGCCCCAGCATTTT	CAISERIGWYSNQPQHF
-	TRBV6-6	-	TRBJ1-3	TGTGCCAGCAGTCCCCTCGGGGTGGCTGGAAACACCATATATTTT	CASSPLGVAGNTIYF
-	TRBV9	-	TRBJ1-1	TGTGCCAGCAGCGTTGCTACAGGGCTAATTAATGAAGCTTTCTTT	CASSVATGLINEAFF
TRBD2	TRBV28	-	TRBJ2-4	TGTGCCATCAGAGCGGGAGGCGGAAACATTCAGTACTTC	CAIRAGGGNIQYF
TRBD1	TRBV9	-	TRBJ1-1	TGTGCCAGCAGTACAGGGGGCACTGAAGCTTTCTTT	CASSTGGTEAFF
TRBD1	TRBV29-1	-	TRBJ2-7	TGCAGCGTTTGGGACAGGGGGAATAACTACGAGCAGTACTTC	CSVWDRGNNYEQYF
TRBD1	TRBV29-1	-	TRBJ2-3	TGCAGCGTTATTAGTAACAGGGGGACAGATACGCAGTATTTT	CSVISNRGTDTQYF
-	TRBV6-5	-	TRBJ1-5	TGTGCCAGCAGTTACTCGGAGAATCAGCCCCAGCATTTT	CASSYSENQPQHF